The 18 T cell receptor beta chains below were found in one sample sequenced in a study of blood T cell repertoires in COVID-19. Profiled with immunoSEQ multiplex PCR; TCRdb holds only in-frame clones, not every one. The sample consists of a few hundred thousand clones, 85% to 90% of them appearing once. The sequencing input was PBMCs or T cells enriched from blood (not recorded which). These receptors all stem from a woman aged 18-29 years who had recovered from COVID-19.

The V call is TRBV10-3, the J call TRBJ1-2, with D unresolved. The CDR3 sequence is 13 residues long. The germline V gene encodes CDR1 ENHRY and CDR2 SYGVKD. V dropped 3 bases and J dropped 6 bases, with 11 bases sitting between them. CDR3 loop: CAISDGGLDGYTF. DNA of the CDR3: TGTGCCATCAGTGATGGAGGGTTGGATGGCTACACCTTC.

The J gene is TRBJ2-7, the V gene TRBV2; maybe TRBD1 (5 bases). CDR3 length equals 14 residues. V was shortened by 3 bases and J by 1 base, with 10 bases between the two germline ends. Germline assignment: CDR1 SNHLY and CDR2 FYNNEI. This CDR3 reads CASSDQGESYEQYF. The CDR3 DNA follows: TGTGCCAGCAGTGACCAGGGCGAATCCTACGAGCAGTACTTC.

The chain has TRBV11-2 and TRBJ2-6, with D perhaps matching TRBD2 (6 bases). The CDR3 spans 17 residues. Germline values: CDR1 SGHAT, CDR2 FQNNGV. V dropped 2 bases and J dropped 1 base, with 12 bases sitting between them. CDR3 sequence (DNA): TGTGCCAGCAGCTTATTGGGACGGGAGTCTGGGGCCAACGTCCTGACTTTC. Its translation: CASSLLGRESGANVLTF.

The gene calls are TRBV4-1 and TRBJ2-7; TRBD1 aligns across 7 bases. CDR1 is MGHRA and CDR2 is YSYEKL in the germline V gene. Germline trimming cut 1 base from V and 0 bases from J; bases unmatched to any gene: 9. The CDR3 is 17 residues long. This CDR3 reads CASSQGSVEGASYEQYF. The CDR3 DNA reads TGCGCCAGCAGCCAAGGTAGTGTCGAGGGGGCCTCCTACGAGCAGTACTTC.

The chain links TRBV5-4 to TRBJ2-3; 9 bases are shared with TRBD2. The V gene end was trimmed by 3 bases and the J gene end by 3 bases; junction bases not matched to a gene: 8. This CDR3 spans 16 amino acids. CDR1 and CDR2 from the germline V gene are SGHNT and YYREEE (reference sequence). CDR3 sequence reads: CASSWGGGGATDTQYF. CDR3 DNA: TGTGCCAGCAGCTGGGGTGGCGGGGGGGCAACAGATACGCAGTATTTT.

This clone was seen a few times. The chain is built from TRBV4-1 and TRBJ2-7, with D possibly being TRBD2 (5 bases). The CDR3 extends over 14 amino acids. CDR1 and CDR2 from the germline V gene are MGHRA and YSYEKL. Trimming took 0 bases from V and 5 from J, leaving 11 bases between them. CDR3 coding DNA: TGCGCCAGCAGCCAAGAGCGGGTCCAGGACGAGCAGTACTTC. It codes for CASSQERVQDEQYF.

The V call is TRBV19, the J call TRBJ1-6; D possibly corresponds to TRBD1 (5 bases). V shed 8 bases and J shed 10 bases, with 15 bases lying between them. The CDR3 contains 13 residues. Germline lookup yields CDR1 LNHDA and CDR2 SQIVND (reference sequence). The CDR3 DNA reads TGTGCCAGTCGAGCAGGGTTTGGCTCACCCCTCCACTTT. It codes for CASRAGFGSPLHF.

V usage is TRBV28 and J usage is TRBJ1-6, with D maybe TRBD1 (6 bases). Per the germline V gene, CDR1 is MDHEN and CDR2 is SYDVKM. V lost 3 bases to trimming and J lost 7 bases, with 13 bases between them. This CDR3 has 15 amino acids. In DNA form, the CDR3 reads TGTGCCAGCAGTTTTAGGGCGGGGGCCAATTCACCCCTCCACTTT. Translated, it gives CASSFRAGANSPLHF. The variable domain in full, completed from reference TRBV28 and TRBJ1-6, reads DVKVTQSSRYLVKRTGEKVFLECVQDMDHENMFWYRQDPGLGLRLIYFSYDVKMKEKGDIPEGYSVSREKKERFSLILESASTNQTSMYLCASSFRAGANSPLHFGNGTRLTVT.

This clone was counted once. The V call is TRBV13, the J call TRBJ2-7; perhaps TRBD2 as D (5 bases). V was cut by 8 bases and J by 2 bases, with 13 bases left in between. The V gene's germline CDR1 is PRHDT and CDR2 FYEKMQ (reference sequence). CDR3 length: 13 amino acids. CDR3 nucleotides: TGTGCCAGCCGGGGTATAAGTACCTACGAGCAGTACTTC. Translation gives CASRGISTYEQYF.

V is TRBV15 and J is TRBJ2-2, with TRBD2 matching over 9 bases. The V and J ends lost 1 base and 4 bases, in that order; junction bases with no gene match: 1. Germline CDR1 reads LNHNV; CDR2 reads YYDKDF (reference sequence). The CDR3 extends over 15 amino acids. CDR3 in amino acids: CATSRATSGTGELFF. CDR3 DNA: TGTGCCACCAGCAGAGCGACTAGCGGCACCGGGGAGCTGTTTTTT.

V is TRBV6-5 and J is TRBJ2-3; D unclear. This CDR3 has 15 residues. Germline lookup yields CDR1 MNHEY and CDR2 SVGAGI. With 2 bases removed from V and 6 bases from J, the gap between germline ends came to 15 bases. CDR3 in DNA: TGTGCCAGCAGTTACGCGGCTCTCCGGTCGGATACGCAGTATTTT. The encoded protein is CASSYAALRSDTQYF.

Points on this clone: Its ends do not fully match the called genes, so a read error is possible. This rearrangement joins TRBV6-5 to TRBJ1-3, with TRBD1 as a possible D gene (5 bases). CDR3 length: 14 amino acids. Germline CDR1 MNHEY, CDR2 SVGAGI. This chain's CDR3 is CASRKGQGGDTIYF. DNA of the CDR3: TGTGCCAGCAGAAAAGGCCAGGGTGGAGACACCATATATTTT.

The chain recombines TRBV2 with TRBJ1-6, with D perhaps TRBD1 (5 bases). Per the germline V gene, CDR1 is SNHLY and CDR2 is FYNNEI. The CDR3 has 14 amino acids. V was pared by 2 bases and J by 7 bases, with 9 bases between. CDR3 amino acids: CASSEMGLNSPLHF. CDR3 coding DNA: TGTGCCAGCAGTGAAATGGGACTCAATTCACCCCTCCACTTT.

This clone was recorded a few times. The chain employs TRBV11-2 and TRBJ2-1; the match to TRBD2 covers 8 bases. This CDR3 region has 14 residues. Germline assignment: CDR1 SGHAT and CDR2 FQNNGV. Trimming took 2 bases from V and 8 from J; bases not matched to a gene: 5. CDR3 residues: CASSLQRGRDEQFF. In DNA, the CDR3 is TGTGCCAGCAGCTTACAGCGGGGGCGGGATGAGCAGTTCTTC.

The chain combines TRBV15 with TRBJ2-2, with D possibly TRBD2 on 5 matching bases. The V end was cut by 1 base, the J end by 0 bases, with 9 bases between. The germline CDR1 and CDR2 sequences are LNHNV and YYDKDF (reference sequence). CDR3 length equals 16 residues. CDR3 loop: CATSRARGTNTGELFF. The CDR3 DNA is TGTGCCACCAGCAGAGCTAGAGGGACGAACACCGGGGAGCTGTTTTTT.

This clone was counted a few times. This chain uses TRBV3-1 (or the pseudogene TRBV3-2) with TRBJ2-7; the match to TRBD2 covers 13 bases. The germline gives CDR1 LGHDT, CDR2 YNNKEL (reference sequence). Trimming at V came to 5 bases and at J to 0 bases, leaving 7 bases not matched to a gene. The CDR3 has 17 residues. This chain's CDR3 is CASSAPGLAGASYEQYF. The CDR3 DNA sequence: TGTGCCAGCAGCGCGCCCGGACTAGCGGGGGCCTCCTACGAGCAGTACTTC.

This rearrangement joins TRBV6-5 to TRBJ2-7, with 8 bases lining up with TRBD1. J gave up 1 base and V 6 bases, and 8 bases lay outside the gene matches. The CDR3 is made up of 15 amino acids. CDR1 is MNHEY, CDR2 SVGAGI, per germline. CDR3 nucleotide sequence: TGTGCCAGCAGCCTGGGAACAGGGGGTTCCTACGAGCAGTACTTC. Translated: CASSLGTGGSYEQYF.

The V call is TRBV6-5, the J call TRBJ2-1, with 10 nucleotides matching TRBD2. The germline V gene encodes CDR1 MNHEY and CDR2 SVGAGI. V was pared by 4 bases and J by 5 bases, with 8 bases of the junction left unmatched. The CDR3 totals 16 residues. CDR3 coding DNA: TGTGCCAGCAGTTCCTCTCTAGCGGGGGACAACAATGAGCAGTTCTTC. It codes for CASSSSLAGDNNEQFF.